What follows are 25 T cell receptor beta chains derived from one specimen sequenced in a study of blood T cell repertoires in COVID-19. Repertoires were generated with immunoSEQ multiplex PCR, while TCRdb's copy carries only in-frame clones and drops some. The sample lists tens of thousands of clones, approximately 84% occurring once. Sequences were obtained from peripheral blood. All receptors come from a man aged 45-60 years with acute or convalescent COVID-19.

V usage is TRBV19 and J usage is TRBJ2-1; perhaps TRBD1 as D (5 bases). The germline CDR1 and CDR2 sequences are LNHDA and SQIVND (reference sequence). The CDR3 runs 14 residues. V was shortened by 4 bases and J by 3 bases, with 10 bases between the two germline ends. The CDR3 loop reads CASSTTQDYNEQFF. In DNA form, the CDR3 reads TGTGCCAGTAGTACCACACAGGACTACAATGAGCAGTTCTTC.

The rearrangement links TRBV7-9 to TRBJ2-2; 9 bases fit TRBD2. V shed 5 bases, J shed 4 bases, and the junction held 8 bases outside the gene matches. The CDR3 runs to 16 residues. Germline CDR1 SEHNR, CDR2 FQNEAQ (reference sequence). This CDR3 reads CASSPYGGRATGELFF. The DNA for the CDR3 is TGTGCCAGCAGCCCCTACGGCGGGAGGGCCACCGGGGAGCTGTTTTTT.

This chain uses TRBV7-2 with TRBJ1-5; D unresolved. Looked up from germline, CDR1 is SGHTA and CDR2 is FQGNSA. The CDR3 covers 13 residues. Trimming took 4 bases from V and 7 from J, leaving 11 bases between them. CDR3 DNA sequence: TGTGCCAGCAGCTCCAGCGGCCTGCAGCCCCAGCATTTT. It yields the protein CASSSSGLQPQHF.

This rearrangement joins TRBV25-1 to TRBJ1-5; 7 bases match TRBD1. The CDR3 length is 14 residues. The ends lost 4 bases at V and 6 bases at J; junction bases unmatched: 6. Per the germline V gene, CDR1 is MGHDK and CDR2 is SYGVNS. This CDR3 is CASSADRRIQPQHF. The CDR3 bases are TGTGCCAGCAGTGCGGACAGGAGGATTCAGCCCCAGCATTTT.

The chain is built from TRBV10-2 and TRBJ1-5; no reliable D call. Between the trimmed V and J ends, which lost 4 bases and 6 bases, there was a span of 10 bases. CDR3 length: 13 amino acids. Germline CDR1 reads WSHSY; CDR2 reads SAAADI. Here the CDR3 DNA reads TGCGCCAGCAGTGCACGACGAGGTCAGCCCCAGCATTTT. As protein: CASSARRGQPQHF.

This clone has just one count. The V and J genes are TRBV11-2 and TRBJ2-7; D not certain. V was cut by 4 bases and J by 2 bases, with 6 bases left in between. The germline V gene has CDR1 SGHAT and CDR2 FQNNGV. The CDR3 covers 12 residues. CDR3 DNA: TGTGCCAGCAGCTCCCCCGCCTACGAGCAGTACTTC. Translation: CASSSPAYEQYF. Drawing the rest from reference TRBV11-2 and TRBJ2-7, the complete variable domain is EAGVAQSPRYKIIEKRQSVAFWCNPISGHATLYWYQQILGQGPKLLIQFQNNGVVDDSQLPKDRFSAERLKGVDSTLKIQPAKLEDSAVYLCASSSPAYEQYFGPGTRLTVT.

The chain uses TRBV7-9 and TRBJ2-5, with D perhaps TRBD2 (6 bases). The CDR3 extends over 13 amino acids. The germline V and J ends were trimmed by 5 bases and 5 bases, with 12 bases remaining between them. Germline V gives CDR1 SEHNR, CDR2 FQNEAQ (reference sequence). CDR3: CASSPFGGETQYF. The CDR3 nucleotides are TGTGCCAGCAGCCCATTTGGGGGGGAGACCCAGTACTTC.

The chain uses TRBV19 and TRBJ1-4; no firm D call. CDR3 size: 15 residues. Germline V gives CDR1 LNHDA, CDR2 SQIVND (reference sequence). V was pared by 1 base and J by 8 bases, with 14 bases between. CDR3 loop: CASSIVRNREEKLFF. The CDR3 DNA reads as TGTGCCAGTAGTATAGTAAGAAACCGGGAGGAAAAACTGTTTTTT. Together with reference TRBV19 and TRBJ1-4, the CDR3 gives the full variable domain: DGGITQSPKYLFRKEGQNVTLSCEQNLNHDAMYWYRQDPGQGLRLIYYSQIVNDFQKGDIAEGYSVSREKKESFPLTVTSAQKNPTAFYLCASSIVRNREEKLFFGSGTQLSVL.

Regarding this clone: The same CDR3 arises from other DNA sequences in this sample as well. This chain connects TRBV19 to TRBJ2-3, with 8 bases fitting TRBD2. Looked up from germline, CDR1 is LNHDA and CDR2 is SQIVND (reference sequence). This CDR3 spans 15 amino acids. Trimming removed 8 bases from V and 0 bases from J; junction bases left unmatched: 7. CDR3 sequence reads: CASRLTSASTDTQYF. DNA of the CDR3: TGTGCCAGTCGTCTGACTAGCGCTAGCACAGATACGCAGTATTTT. Variable domain in full (rest from reference TRBV19 and TRBJ2-3): DGGITQSPKYLFRKEGQNVTLSCEQNLNHDAMYWYRQDPGQGLRLIYYSQIVNDFQKGDIAEGYSVSREKKESFPLTVTSAQKNPTAFYLCASRLTSASTDTQYFGPGTRLTVL.

The chain recombines TRBV6-5 with TRBJ2-7; 8 bases line up with TRBD1. The CDR3 is 15 residues long. Trimming cost V 6 bases and J 5 bases; bases outside gene matches: 12. Germline loops: CDR1 MNHEY, CDR2 SVGAGI. CDR3 bases: TGTGCCAGCAGCTCAGGCTCGGACAGGGTCCACGAGCAGTACTTC. Translated: CASSSGSDRVHEQYF.

V gene TRBV7-9 combines with J gene TRBJ2-1, with 7 bases lining up with TRBD2. The CDR3 is 16 residues long. V lost 5 bases to trimming and J lost 0 bases; unmatched junction nucleotides: 7. Germline V gene data show CDR1 as SEHNR and CDR2 as FQNEAQ (reference sequence). CDR3 sequence (DNA): TGTGCCAGCAGCCCCTTACAGCGGGACTCCTACAATGAGCAGTTCTTC. This codes for CASSPLQRDSYNEQFF.

The J gene is TRBJ1-1, the V gene TRBV27; the match to TRBD1 covers 7 bases. V lost 4 bases, J lost 7 bases, and 0 bases stayed unmatched. The CDR3 contains 11 residues. Germline loops: CDR1 MNHEY, CDR2 SMNVEV (reference sequence). The CDR3 nucleotides are TGTGCCAGCAGTTCAGGGGGTGAAGCTTTCTTT. Translation: CASSSGGEAFF.

V is TRBV4-1 and J is TRBJ1-2; 9 positions match TRBD1. The CDR3 covers 14 residues. J gave up 6 bases and V 5 bases, and 7 bases lay outside the gene matches. Per germline, CDR1 MGHRA and CDR2 YSYEKL. The CDR3 sequence is CASSDLTGGDGYTF. The CDR3, as DNA: TGCGCCAGCAGCGATTTAACAGGGGGCGATGGCTACACCTTC.

This clone was recorded a few times. The rearrangement links TRBV27 to TRBJ1-6; TRBD1 is a possible D gene (6 bases). Germline-derived CDR1 and CDR2 are MNHEY and SMNVEV (reference sequence). The CDR3 runs to 15 residues. Trimming pared 3 bases from V and 5 bases from J, leaving 11 bases between. This CDR3 is CASSFGTTNNSPLHF. The CDR3 nucleotides are TGTGCCAGCAGTTTCGGGACAACCAATAATTCACCCCTCCACTTT.

This clone came up a few times. The rearrangement links TRBV6-1 to TRBJ1-5, with D perhaps matching TRBD1 (6 bases). V lost 0 bases to trimming and J lost 0 bases, with 27 bases between them. The CDR3 loop spans 22 amino acids. Germline values: CDR1 MNHNS, CDR2 SASEGT. CDR3 protein: CASSEALPGTKAPEYSNQPQHF. DNA of the CDR3: TGTGCCAGCAGTGAAGCGCTTCCGGGGACAAAAGCTCCCGAATATAGCAATCAGCCCCAGCATTTT.

CDR3 in DNA: TGTGCCAGCAGTTACTCTCCGCGCTCGGGAAACACCATATATTTT. It is translated as CASSYSPRSGNTIYF. The chain carries TRBV6-5 and TRBJ1-3; D gene ambiguous. Trimming cost V 0 bases and J 4 bases, with 10 bases left between them. CDR3 length: 15 amino acids. Germline V gives CDR1 MNHEY, CDR2 SVGAGI.

As concerns this clone: At one of its ends the junction is not consistent with the germline gene, which may arise from a read error. The chain carries TRBV10-3 and TRBJ2-1; 7 positions match TRBD2. The CDR3 sequence is 18 residues long. Germline assignment: CDR1 ENHRY and CDR2 SYGVKD. CDR3 sequence: CAISESTRGVRSYNEQFF. As DNA, the CDR3 is TGTGCCATTAGTGAGTCGACTCGGGGGGTACGCTCCTACAATGAGCAGTTCTTC.

The rearrangement joins TRBV5-6 to TRBJ2-7, with 8 bases matching TRBD1. The germline gives CDR1 SGHDT, CDR2 YYEEEE. The length of the CDR3 is 18 residues. The junction had 21 bases not matched to a gene; V was cut back by 5 bases and J by 5 bases. CDR3 region: CASSMVRTGNRIRDEQYF. Here the CDR3 DNA reads TGTGCCAGCAGTATGGTGAGGACAGGGAATAGAATTCGGGACGAGCAGTACTTC.

The chain joins TRBV2 to TRBJ1-2; possibly TRBD1 for D (6 bases). The CDR3 is made up of 14 amino acids. V was shortened by 3 bases and J by 4 bases, with 12 bases between the two germline ends. CDR1 is SNHLY, CDR2 FYNNEI, per germline. CDR3 DNA sequence: TGTGCCAGCAGTGACGGGGGGCTTAGCTATGGCTACACCTTC. Translation gives CASSDGGLSYGYTF. Drawing the rest from reference TRBV2 and TRBJ1-2, the complete variable domain is EPEVTQTPSHQVTQMGQEVILRCVPISNHLYFYWYRQILGQKVEFLVSFYNNEISEKSEIFDDQFSVERPDGSNFTLKIRSTKLEDSAMYFCASSDGGLSYGYTFGSGTRLTVV.

This clone was seen more than once but under ten times. V usage is TRBV19 and J usage is TRBJ2-2, with D tentatively TRBD2 (6 bases). V dropped 6 bases and J dropped 5 bases, with 16 bases sitting between them. This CDR3 spans 15 amino acids. The germline V gene has CDR1 LNHDA and CDR2 SQIVND (reference sequence). The CDR3 sequence: CASRRSGVNTGELFF. The CDR3, as DNA: TGTGCCAGTAGGAGATCGGGGGTAAATACCGGGGAGCTGTTTTTT.

This clone was seen once. DNA for the CDR3: TGTGCCAGCAGCCTTACTAGCCTGGAGCATGAGCAGTTCTTC. It translates to CASSLTSLEHEQFF. The chain carries TRBV13 and TRBJ2-1, with a possible D match to TRBD2 (6 bases). The CDR3 is 14 residues long. Germline V CDR1 and CDR2: PRHDT, FYEKMQ (reference sequence). Trimming left V 5 bases short and J 8 bases short, with 16 bases between.

The V call is TRBV7-6, the J call TRBJ2-3; 12 bases map to TRBD2. V was pared by 5 bases and J by 2 bases, with 5 bases of the junction left unmatched. Per germline, CDR1 SGHVS and CDR2 FNYEAQ. This CDR3 has 16 amino acids. The CDR3 loop is CASSLRLAGATDTQYF. DNA for the CDR3: TGTGCCAGCAGCCTCAGACTAGCGGGGGCCACAGATACGCAGTATTTT.

The chain is built from TRBV12-3 or TRBV12-4 and TRBJ1-2, with a weak D call TRBD1 (5 bases). The CDR3 consists of 13 residues. The V and J ends lost 7 bases and 0 bases respectively, with 9 bases between them. The CDR3 reads CASTPGANYGYTF. The CDR3 DNA is TGTGCCAGCACCCCGGGGGCTAACTATGGCTACACCTTC.

CDR3 amino acids: CATSDLLSGAKNIQYF. In DNA form, the CDR3 reads TGTGCCACCAGTGATTTGTTGAGCGGAGCTAAAAACATTCAGTACTTC. J is TRBJ2-4 and V is TRBV24-1; perhaps TRBD2 as D (5 bases). This CDR3 comprises 16 residues. The V gene lost 0 bases and the J gene lost 4 bases, with 12 bases spanning the gap. Germline V lookup: CDR1 KGHDR, CDR2 SFDVKD.

CDR3 region: CASSSSIGLAGVSGELFF. The CDR3 DNA is TGTGCCAGCAGCTCCTCTATAGGACTAGCGGGAGTTAGCGGGGAGCTGTTTTTT. V and J are TRBV5-6 and TRBJ2-2, with 13 bases aligning to TRBD2. Germline lookup yields CDR1 SGHDT and CDR2 YYEEEE. The J segment lost 7 bases and the V segment lost 3 bases, leaving 12 bases of the junction unmatched. The CDR3 covers 18 residues.